A single sample gave rise to the 13 T cell receptor beta chains below, sequenced in a study of blood T cell repertoires in COVID-19. Sequenced by immunoSEQ multiplex PCR; TCRdb stores in-frame clones only, minus some. The repertoire holds under 300,000 clones, approximately 80% seen once, with approximately 6.3% in the top ten. The sample comprised peripheral blood. Source of these receptors: a woman between 55 and 75 years old with active or convalescent COVID-19.

The V gene is TRBV18, the J gene TRBJ2-7, with D perhaps matching TRBD1 (5 bases). The CDR3 is 11 residues long. The V gene's germline CDR1 is KGHSH and CDR2 LQKENI. Trimming took off 5 bases at V and 6 bases at J, with 8 bases between the two ends. The CDR3 here is CASSKRGEQYF. CDR3 DNA sequence: TGTGCCAGCTCAAAAAGGGGCGAGCAGTACTTC.

This chain connects TRBV7-2 to TRBJ1-1, with D perhaps matching TRBD1 (5 bases). The CDR3 runs to 13 residues. V shed 5 bases and J shed 5 bases, with 12 bases lying between them. Germline V gene data show CDR1 as SGHTA and CDR2 as FQGNSA. The CDR3 spells CASSRGRKTEAFF. CDR3 nucleotides: TGTGCCAGCAGCAGGGGAAGGAAGACTGAAGCTTTCTTT.

This chain links TRBV24-1 with TRBJ1-2; 9 bases are a match to TRBD1. The V and J ends lost 9 bases and 0 bases, in that order; junction bases with no gene match: 7. This CDR3 has 15 residues. Germline V lookup: CDR1 KGHDR, CDR2 SFDVKD. The CDR3 sequence: CATGGDRASNYGYTF. The CDR3 region has the DNA TGTGCCACCGGGGGGGACAGGGCCTCTAACTATGGCTACACCTTC.

This rearrangement joins TRBV5-1 to TRBJ1-4; the D gene is possibly TRBD1 (6 bases). The germline gives CDR1 SGHRS, CDR2 YFSETQ. The germline V and J ends were trimmed by 0 bases and 7 bases, with 7 bases remaining between them. CDR3 length: 13 amino acids. The CDR3 loop is CASSLEGGEKLFF. The CDR3 DNA reads TGCGCCAGCAGCTTGGAAGGGGGTGAAAAACTGTTTTTT. The full variable domain, rest sourced from reference TRBV5-1 and TRBJ1-4, is KAGVTQTPRYLIKTRGQQVTLSCSPISGHRSVSWYQQTPGQGLQFLFEYFSETQRNKGNFPGRFSGRQFSNSRSEMNVSTLELGDSALYLCASSLEGGEKLFFGSGTQLSVL.

The rearrangement joins TRBV28 to TRBJ2-7; 10 nucleotides agree with TRBD1. Germline CDR1 and CDR2: MDHEN and SYDVKM. This CDR3 has 14 residues. J gave up 6 bases and V 5 bases, and 7 bases lay outside the gene matches. CDR3 in DNA: TGTGCCAGCAGTCGGACAGGGGGTGCGATCGAGCAGTACTTC. Its translation is CASSRTGGAIEQYF.

This chain joins TRBV20-1 and TRBJ2-1, with TRBD2 matching over 13 bases. The V and J ends lost 3 bases and 8 bases, in that order; junction bases with no gene match: 7. CDR3 length equals 15 residues. CDR1 and CDR2 from the germline V gene are DFQATT and SNEGSKA (reference sequence). Here the CDR3 DNA reads TGCAGTGCTAGTCCGGGACTAGCGGGAAATGATGAGCAGTTCTTC. It yields the protein CSASPGLAGNDEQFF.

The chain has TRBV4-1 and TRBJ2-7, with 12 positions matching TRBD1. This CDR3 has 18 amino acids. CDR1 and CDR2 from the germline V gene are MGHRA and YSYEKL. The V segment lost 0 bases and the J segment 4 bases; nucleotides outside the gene matches: 10. This CDR3 reads CASSQDQGDRGLKYEQYV. The CDR3 coding sequence is TGCGCCAGCAGCCAAGATCAGGGGGACAGGGGGCTCAAGTACGAGCAGTACGTC.

The chain links TRBV5-4 to TRBJ1-1; D remains unclear. V lost 1 base to trimming and J lost 6 bases, with 7 bases between them. The germline V gene has CDR1 SGHNT and CDR2 YYREEE (reference sequence). CDR3 length equals 12 residues. This CDR3 reads CASSLMGAEAFF. The CDR3 bases are TGTGCCAGCAGCTTGATGGGCGCTGAAGCTTTCTTT. The whole variable domain, filled in from reference TRBV5-4 and TRBJ1-1, reads ETGVTQSPTHLIKTRGQQVTLRCSSQSGHNTVSWYQQALGQGPQFIFQYYREEENGRGNFPPRFSGLQFPNYSSELNVNALELDDSALYLCASSLMGAEAFFGQGTRLTVV.

The chain combines TRBV11-2 with TRBJ2-1, with 11 bases identical to TRBD2. CDR1 and CDR2 (germline): SGHAT, FQNNGV. After removal of 6 bases from V and 9 bases from J, the junction contained 13 bases not matched to a gene. The CDR3 contains 16 residues. DNA for the CDR3: TGTGCCAGCAGTTCTATAGCGGGGGGGCTGTGGGTTGAGCAGTTCTTC. Its translation is CASSSIAGGLWVEQFF.

The chain carries TRBV6-5 and TRBJ2-3; a weak D match, TRBD2 (5 bases). V was trimmed by 2 bases and J by 2 bases, leaving 11 bases between them. Germline-derived CDR1 and CDR2 are MNHEY and SVGAGI. The CDR3 is 15 amino acids. Written as DNA, the CDR3 is TGTGCCAGCAGTTACGAACGGACTTCCACAGATACGCAGTATTTT. This sequence encodes CASSYERTSTDTQYF.

The chain has TRBV3-1 (or the pseudogene TRBV3-2) and TRBJ2-2; D remains ambiguous. The CDR3 is 14 residues long. CDR1 LGHDT and CDR2 YNNKEL come from the germline V gene (reference sequence). V was pared by 3 bases and J by 2 bases, with 7 bases between. The CDR3 region is CASSQLRNTGELFF. The DNA for the CDR3 is TGTGCCAGCAGCCAGCTTAGAAACACCGGGGAGCTGTTTTTT.

This chain uses TRBV13 with TRBJ2-1; 8 positions match TRBD2. V dropped 4 bases and J dropped 8; count of bases not matched to a gene: 10. The CDR3 is 15 residues long. CDR1 and CDR2 from the germline V gene are PRHDT and FYEKMQ (reference sequence). CDR3 nucleotide sequence: TGTGCCAGCAGCTCTCCGGGACTAGGATACGATGAGCAGTTCTTC. Its protein is CASSSPGLGYDEQFF.

This clone is a singleton in its sample. The chain has TRBV5-1 and TRBJ2-1, with 9 bases that match TRBD2. Germline CDR1 SGHRS, CDR2 YFSETQ. V shed 1 base and J 5 bases; nucleotides not matched to a gene: 4. The CDR3 has 15 amino acids. This chain's CDR3 is CASSLLAGADNEQFF. The CDR3 DNA reads as TGCGCCAGCAGCTTGTTAGCGGGGGCTGACAATGAGCAGTTCTTC.